A selection of T cell receptor beta chains follows, all from one sample in a study of blood T cell repertoires in COVID-19. Data came from immunoSEQ multiplex PCR; TCRdb stores just in-frame clones and leaves some out. The profile shows 240,000 or so clones, roughly four fifths of them singletons. The sequenced material came from peripheral blood. These receptors were collected from a woman of 80 years or more with acute or convalescent COVID-19. Both conserved end residues are part of each CDR3. The D gene is left open where the match is weak. A row's size may be missing; if present it is once, few, many or a size class.

j_gene	v_gene	abundance	d_gene	CDR3aa	CDR3nt
TRBJ1-5	TRBV18	.	.	CASSLARDYNQPQHF	TGTGCCAGCTCACTCGCCCGGGACTACAATCAGCCCCAGCATTTT
TRBJ2-5	TRBV6-5	.	TRBD1	CASTKRGDREEKLDF	TGTGCCAGCACCAAAAGAGGTGACAGGGAAGAGAAATTGGACTTC
TRBJ1-2	TRBV9	.	TRBD1	CASSPEGALGYTF	TGTGCCAGCAGCCCCGAGGGGGCCCTTGGCTACACCTTC
TRBJ2-5	TRBV29-1	.	.	CSAHSGQETQYF	TGCAGCGCTCATAGCGGACAAGAGACCCAGTACTTC
TRBJ1-1	TRBV3-1/TRBV3-2	.	.	CASSRTRNTEAFF	TGTGCCAGCAGCCGGACACGGAACACTGAAGCTTTCTTT
TRBJ2-1	TRBV5-4	.	.	CASSSKQPGYNEQFF	TGTGCCAGCAGCTCCAAACAGCCGGGGTACAATGAGCAGTTCTTC
TRBJ1-2	TRBV18	.	TRBD1	CASSLMPVGQGNYGYTF	TGTGCCAGCTCACTCATGCCTGTGGGACAGGGAAACTATGGCTACACCTTC
TRBJ1-1	TRBV3-1/TRBV3-2	.	.	CASNGWGDTEAFF	TGTGCCAGCAACGGGTGGGGGGACACTGAAGCTTTCTTT
TRBJ1-5	TRBV28	few	.	CASSLSYLGDLNSNQPQHF	TGTGCCAGCAGTTTATCCTACCTAGGAGATCTGAATAGCAATCAGCCCCAGCATTTT
TRBJ2-7	TRBV10-1	.	.	CASSDGRRFYEQYF	TGCGCCAGCAGTGATGGCAGGCGTTTTTACGAGCAGTACTTC
TRBJ1-2	TRBV3-1/TRBV3-2	.	.	CASSQADTSYGYTF	TGTGCCAGCAGCCAAGCTGACACGTCGTATGGCTACACCTTC
TRBJ2-3	TRBV3-1/TRBV3-2	.	TRBD1	CASSQGFLWQGATDTQYF	TGCGCCAGCAGCCAAGGTTTCCTGTGGCAGGGGGCAACAGATACGCAGTATTTT
TRBJ1-1	TRBV19	.	.	CASSGRGGVNTEAFF	TGTGCCAGTTCGGGGCGAGGGGGAGTGAACACTGAAGCTTTCTTT
TRBJ2-1	TRBV18	.	.	CASSPSRTPYNEQFF	TGTGCCAGCTCACCCAGCCGGACACCATACAATGAGCAGTTCTTC
TRBJ2-3	TRBV25-1	.	TRBD2	CASSEVAGGPGTDTQYF	TGTGCCAGCAGTGAAGTAGCGGGGGGGCCTGGCACAGATACGCAGTATTTT
TRBJ2-3	TRBV27	.	TRBD1	CASTRQGAQTDTQYF	TGTGCCAGCACCCGACAGGGGGCGCAGACAGATACGCAGTATTTT
TRBJ2-7	TRBV12-3/TRBV12-4	.	TRBD1	CASNRGGEQYF	TGTGCCAGTAACAGGGGCGGAGAGCAGTACTTC